The T cell receptor beta chain described here comes from a study of cytomegalovirus exposure and HLA in healthy donors. The study, taken as a whole, reports: Apparent HLA restriction characterized most CMV-associated TCR beta chains in a later analysis. Later analysis indicated greater clonal expansion among HLA-associated TCR beta chains than among equally common other chains. A later analysis linked a missense variant in DCLRE1C to the trimming of TCR beta V and J genes.

A multiplex PCR was run with 60 Vbeta primers and 13 Jbeta primers. Profiling relied on immunoSEQ multiplex PCR, and the TCRdb table lists in-frame clones only, not all of them. The sample contains about 160,000 clones, 81% of which appear only once. As for this clone: Its specificity is unknown.

This CDR3 region has 14 residues. Trimming removed 7 bases from V and 5 bases from J, with 17 bases in between. Germline V gives CDR1 SNHLY, CDR2 FYNNEI. Source material: PBMCs. The source is a man aged 45-60 years in good health and CMV-seropositive. The gene calls are TRBV2 and TRBJ2-5, with D possibly TRBD2 on 5 matching bases. CDR3 residues: CASNQAGPPETQYF. CDR3 nucleotides: TGTGCCAGCAATCAGGCGGGTCCTCCGGAGACCCAGTACTTC.